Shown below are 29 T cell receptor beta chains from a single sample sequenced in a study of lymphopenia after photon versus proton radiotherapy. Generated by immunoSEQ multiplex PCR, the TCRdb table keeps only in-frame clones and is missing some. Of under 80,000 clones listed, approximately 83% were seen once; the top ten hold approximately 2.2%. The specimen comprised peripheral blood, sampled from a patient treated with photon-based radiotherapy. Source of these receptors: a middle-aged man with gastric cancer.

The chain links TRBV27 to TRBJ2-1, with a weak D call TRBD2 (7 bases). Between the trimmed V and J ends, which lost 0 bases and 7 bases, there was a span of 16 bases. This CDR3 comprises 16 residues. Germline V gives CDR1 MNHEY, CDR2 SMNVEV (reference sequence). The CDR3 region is CASSLSWGGGRNEQFF. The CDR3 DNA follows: TGTGCCAGCAGTTTATCGTGGGGCGGGGGCCGGAATGAGCAGTTCTTC.

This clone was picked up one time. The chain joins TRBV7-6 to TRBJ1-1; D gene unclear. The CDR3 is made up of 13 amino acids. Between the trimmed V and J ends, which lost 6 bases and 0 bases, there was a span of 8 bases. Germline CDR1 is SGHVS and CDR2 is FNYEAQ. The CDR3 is CASSTEMNTEAFF. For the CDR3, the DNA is TGTGCCAGCAGTACGGAGATGAACACTGAAGCTTTCTTT.

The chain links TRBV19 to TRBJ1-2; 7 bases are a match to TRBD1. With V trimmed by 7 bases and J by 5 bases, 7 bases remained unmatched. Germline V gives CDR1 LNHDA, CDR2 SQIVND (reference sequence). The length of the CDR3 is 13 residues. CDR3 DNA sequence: TGTGCCAGTACGGGGGACAGAGAATATGGCTACACCTTC. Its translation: CASTGDREYGYTF. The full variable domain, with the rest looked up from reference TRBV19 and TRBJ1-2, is DGGITQSPKYLFRKEGQNVTLSCEQNLNHDAMYWYRQDPGQGLRLIYYSQIVNDFQKGDIAEGYSVSREKKESFPLTVTSAQKNPTAFYLCASTGDREYGYTFGSGTRLTVV.

This CDR3 reads CASIVRYEGALQPQHF. The CDR3 region has the DNA TGTGCCAGTATAGTCCGTTACGAGGGGGCCCTTCAGCCCCAGCATTTT. The chain couples TRBV19 to TRBJ1-5, with 7 bases fitting TRBD1. V dropped 7 bases and J dropped 6; count of bases not matched to a gene: 15. This CDR3 has 16 residues. Germline values: CDR1 LNHDA, CDR2 SQIVND (reference sequence).

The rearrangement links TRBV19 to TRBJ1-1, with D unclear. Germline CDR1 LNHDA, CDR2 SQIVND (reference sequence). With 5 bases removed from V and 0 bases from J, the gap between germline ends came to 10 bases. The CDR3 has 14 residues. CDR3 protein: CASSLAGMNTEAFF. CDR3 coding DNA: TGTGCCAGTAGTCTCGCGGGCATGAACACTGAAGCTTTCTTT.

The CDR3 sequence: CASRAGGTGDYEQYF. The CDR3, as DNA: TGTGCCAGCAGGGCCGGCGGGACAGGGGACTACGAGCAGTACTTC. V and J are TRBV11-3 and TRBJ2-7; 10 nucleotides agree with TRBD1. Germline V CDR1 and CDR2: SGHNT, YENEEA. This CDR3 contains 15 residues. The V and J ends lost 6 bases and 3 bases, in that order; junction bases with no gene match: 8.

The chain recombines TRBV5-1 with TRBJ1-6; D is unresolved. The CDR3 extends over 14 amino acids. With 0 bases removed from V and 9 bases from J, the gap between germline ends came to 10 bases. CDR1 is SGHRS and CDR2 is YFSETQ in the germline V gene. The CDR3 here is CASSLGDLGSPLHF. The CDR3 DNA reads TGCGCCAGCAGCTTGGGAGACCTGGGTTCACCCCTCCACTTT.

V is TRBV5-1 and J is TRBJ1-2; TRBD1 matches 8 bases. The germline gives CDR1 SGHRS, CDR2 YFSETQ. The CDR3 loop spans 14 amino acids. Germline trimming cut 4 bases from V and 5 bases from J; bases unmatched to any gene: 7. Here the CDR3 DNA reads TGCGCCAGCAGCCAAGGACAGGGAGGATATGGCTACACCTTC. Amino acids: CASSQGQGGYGYTF.

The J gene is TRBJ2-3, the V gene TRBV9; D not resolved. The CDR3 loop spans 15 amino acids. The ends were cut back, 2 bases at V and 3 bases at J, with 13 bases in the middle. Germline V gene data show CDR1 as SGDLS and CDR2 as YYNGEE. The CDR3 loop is CASSVQSANTDTQYF. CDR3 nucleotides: TGTGCCAGCAGCGTTCAGAGCGCGAATACAGATACGCAGTATTTT. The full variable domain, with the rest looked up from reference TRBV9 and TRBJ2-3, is DSGVTQTPKHLITATGQRVTLRCSPRSGDLSVYWYQQSLDQGLQFLIQYYNGEERAKGNILERFSAQQFPDLHSELNLSSLELGDSALYFCASSVQSANTDTQYFGPGTRLTVL.

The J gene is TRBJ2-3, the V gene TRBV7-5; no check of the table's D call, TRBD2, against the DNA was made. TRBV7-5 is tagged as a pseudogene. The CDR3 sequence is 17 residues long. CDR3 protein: CVRSLTSGGPSTDTQYF. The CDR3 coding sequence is TGTGTCAGAAGCTTAACTAGCGGGGGGCCAAGCACAGATACGCAGTATTTT.

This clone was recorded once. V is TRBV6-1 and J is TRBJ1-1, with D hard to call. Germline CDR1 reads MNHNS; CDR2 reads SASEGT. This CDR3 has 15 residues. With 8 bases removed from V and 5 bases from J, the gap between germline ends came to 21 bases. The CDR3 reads CASVRLSGGGTEAFF. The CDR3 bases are TGTGCCAGCGTCAGATTGTCCGGTGGCGGGACTGAAGCTTTCTTT.

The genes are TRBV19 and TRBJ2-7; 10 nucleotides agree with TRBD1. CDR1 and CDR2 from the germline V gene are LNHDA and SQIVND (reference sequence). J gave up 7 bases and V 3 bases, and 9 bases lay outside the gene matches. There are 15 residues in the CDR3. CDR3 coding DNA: TGTGCCAGTAGTATCCGGAGACAGGGGGCGCGGGAGCAGTACTTC. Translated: CASSIRRQGAREQYF. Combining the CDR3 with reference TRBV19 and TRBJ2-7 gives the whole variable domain DGGITQSPKYLFRKEGQNVTLSCEQNLNHDAMYWYRQDPGQGLRLIYYSQIVNDFQKGDIAEGYSVSREKKESFPLTVTSAQKNPTAFYLCASSIRRQGAREQYFGPGTRLTVT.

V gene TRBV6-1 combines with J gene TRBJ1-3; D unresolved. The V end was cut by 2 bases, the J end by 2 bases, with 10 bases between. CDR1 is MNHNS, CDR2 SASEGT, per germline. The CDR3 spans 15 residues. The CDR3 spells CASSETAMTGNTIYF. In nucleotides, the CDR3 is TGTGCCAGCAGTGAAACGGCAATGACTGGAAACACCATATATTTT.

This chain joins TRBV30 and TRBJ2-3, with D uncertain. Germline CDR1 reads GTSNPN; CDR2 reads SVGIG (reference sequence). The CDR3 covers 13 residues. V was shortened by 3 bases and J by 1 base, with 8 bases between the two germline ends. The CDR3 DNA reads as TGTGCCTGGAGCACGGGCCGCACAGATACGCAGTATTTT. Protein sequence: CAWSTGRTDTQYF. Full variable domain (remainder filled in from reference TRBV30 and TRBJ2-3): SQTIHQWPATLVQPVGSPLSLECTVEGTSNPNLYWYRQAAGRGLQLLFYSVGIGQISSEVPQNLSASRPQDRQFILSSKKLLLSDSGFYLCAWSTGRTDTQYFGPGTRLTVL.

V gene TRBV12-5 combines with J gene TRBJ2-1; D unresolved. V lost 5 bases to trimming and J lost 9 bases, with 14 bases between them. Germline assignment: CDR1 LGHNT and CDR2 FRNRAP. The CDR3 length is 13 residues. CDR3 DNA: TGTGCTAGTGGTACGGGTCTGAGTATTGAGCAGTTCTTC. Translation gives CASGTGLSIEQFF.

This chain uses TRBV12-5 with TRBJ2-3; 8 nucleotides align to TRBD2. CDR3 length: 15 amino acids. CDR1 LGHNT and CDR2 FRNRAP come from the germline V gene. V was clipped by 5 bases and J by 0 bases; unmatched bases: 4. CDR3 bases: TGTGCTAGTGGTCCGGGGGGGTTTAGCACAGATACGCAGTATTTT. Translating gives CASGPGGFSTDTQYF. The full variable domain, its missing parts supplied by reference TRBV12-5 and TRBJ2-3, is DARVTQTPRHKVTEMGQEVTMRCQPILGHNTVFWYRQTMMQGLELLAYFRNRAPLDDSGMPKDRFSAEMPDATLATLKIQPSEPRDSAVYFCASGPGGFSTDTQYFGPGTRLTVL.

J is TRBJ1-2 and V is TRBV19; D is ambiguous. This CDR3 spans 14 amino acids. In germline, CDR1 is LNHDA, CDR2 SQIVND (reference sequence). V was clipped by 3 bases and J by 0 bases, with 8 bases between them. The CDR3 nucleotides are TGTGCCAGTAGTATCCGGGCAGCTAACTATGGCTACACCTTC. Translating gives CASSIRAANYGYTF.

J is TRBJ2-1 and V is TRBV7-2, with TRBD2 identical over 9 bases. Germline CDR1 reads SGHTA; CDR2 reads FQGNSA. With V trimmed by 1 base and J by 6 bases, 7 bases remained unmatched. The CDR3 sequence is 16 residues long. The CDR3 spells CASSLVWRGGGNEQFF. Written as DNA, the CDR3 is TGTGCCAGCAGCTTAGTGTGGCGGGGGGGCGGCAATGAGCAGTTCTTC.

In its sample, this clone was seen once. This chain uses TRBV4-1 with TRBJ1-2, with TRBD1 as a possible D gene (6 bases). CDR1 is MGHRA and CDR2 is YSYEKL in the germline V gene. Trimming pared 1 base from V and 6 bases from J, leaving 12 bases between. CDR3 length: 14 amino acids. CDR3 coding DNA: TGCGCCAGCAGCCAAGCAATAAGGGGGGATGGCTACACCTTC. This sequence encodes CASSQAIRGDGYTF.

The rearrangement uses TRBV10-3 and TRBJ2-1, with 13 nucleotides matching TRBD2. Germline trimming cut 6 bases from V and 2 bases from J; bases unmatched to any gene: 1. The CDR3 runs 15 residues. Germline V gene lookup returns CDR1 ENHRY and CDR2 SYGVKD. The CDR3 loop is CAIRTSGGAYNEQFF. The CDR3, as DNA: TGTGCCATCAGAACTAGCGGGGGGGCCTACAATGAGCAGTTCTTC.

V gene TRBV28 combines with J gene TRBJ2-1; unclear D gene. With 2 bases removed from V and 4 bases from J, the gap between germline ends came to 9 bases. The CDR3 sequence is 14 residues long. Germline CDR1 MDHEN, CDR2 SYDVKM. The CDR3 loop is CASSLGSGYNEQFF. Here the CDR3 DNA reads TGTGCCAGCAGTTTAGGGTCCGGGTACAATGAGCAGTTCTTC. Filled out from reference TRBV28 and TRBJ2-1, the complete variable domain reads DVKVTQSSRYLVKRTGEKVFLECVQDMDHENMFWYRQDPGLGLRLIYFSYDVKMKEKGDIPEGYSVSREKKERFSLILESASTNQTSMYLCASSLGSGYNEQFFGPGTRLTVL.

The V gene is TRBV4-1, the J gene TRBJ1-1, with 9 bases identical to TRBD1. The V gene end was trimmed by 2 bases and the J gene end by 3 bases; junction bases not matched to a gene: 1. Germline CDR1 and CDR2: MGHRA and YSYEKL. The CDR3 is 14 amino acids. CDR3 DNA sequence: TGCGCCAGCAGCCAAAGACAGGGGGACACTGAAGCTTTCTTT. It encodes CASSQRQGDTEAFF.

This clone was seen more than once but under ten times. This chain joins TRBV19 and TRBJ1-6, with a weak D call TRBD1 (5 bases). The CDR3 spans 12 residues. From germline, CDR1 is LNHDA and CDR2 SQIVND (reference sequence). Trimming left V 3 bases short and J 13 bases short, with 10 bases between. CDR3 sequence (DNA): TGTGCCAGTAGTATTTCAGGGTTGCCCCTCCACTTT. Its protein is CASSISGLPLHF.

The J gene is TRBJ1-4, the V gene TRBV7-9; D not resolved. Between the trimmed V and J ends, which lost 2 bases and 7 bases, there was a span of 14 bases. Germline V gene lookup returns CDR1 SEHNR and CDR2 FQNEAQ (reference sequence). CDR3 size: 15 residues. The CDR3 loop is CASSLQLSSVEKLFF. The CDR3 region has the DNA TGTGCCAGCAGCTTACAGCTGAGCTCCGTTGAAAAACTGTTTTTT.

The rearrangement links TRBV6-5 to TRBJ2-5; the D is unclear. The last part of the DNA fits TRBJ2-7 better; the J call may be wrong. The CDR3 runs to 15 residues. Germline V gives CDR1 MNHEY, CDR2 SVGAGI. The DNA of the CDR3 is TGTGCCAGCAGCCGCGGAAGTTTTAGCTCCTACGAGCAGTACTTC. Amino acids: CASSRGSFSSYEQYF.

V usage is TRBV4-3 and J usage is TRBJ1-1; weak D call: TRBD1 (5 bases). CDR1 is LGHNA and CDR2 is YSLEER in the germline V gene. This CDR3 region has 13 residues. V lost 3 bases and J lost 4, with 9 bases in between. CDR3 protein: CASSHGGATEAFF. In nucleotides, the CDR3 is TGCGCCAGCAGCCATGGTGGGGCCACTGAAGCTTTCTTT.

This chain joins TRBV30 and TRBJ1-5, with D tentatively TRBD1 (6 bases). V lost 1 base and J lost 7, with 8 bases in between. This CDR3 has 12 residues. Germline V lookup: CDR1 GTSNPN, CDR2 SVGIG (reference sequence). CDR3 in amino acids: CAWSDRDQPQHF. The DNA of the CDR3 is TGTGCCTGGAGTGACAGGGACCAGCCCCAGCATTTT.

CDR3 nucleotides: TGCGCCAGCAGTGCAACTAATGAAAAACTGTTTTTT. Its protein is CASSATNEKLFF. This chain joins TRBV10-2 and TRBJ1-4, with D unresolved. The length of the CDR3 is 12 residues. V was shortened by 4 bases and J by 0 bases, with 0 bases between the two germline ends. Germline CDR1 WSHSY, CDR2 SAAADI.

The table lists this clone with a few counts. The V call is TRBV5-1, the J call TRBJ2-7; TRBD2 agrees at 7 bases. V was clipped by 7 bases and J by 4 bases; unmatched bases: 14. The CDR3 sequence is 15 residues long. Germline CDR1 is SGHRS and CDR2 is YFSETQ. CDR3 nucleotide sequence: TGCGCCAGCTGCAGCGGGGTGGGGCCCCATTACGAGCAGTACTTC. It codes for CASCSGVGPHYEQYF.